This T cell receptor beta chain is drawn from a study of OX40 agonist ivuxolimab in advanced cancers. Study details: One patient with hepatocellular carcinoma and two with cutaneous melanoma, three in all, had partial responses.

Germline V lookup: CDR1 SNHLY, CDR2 FYNNEI. The CDR3 covers 17 residues. With 4 bases clipped from V and 8 bases from J, the junction kept 14 bases outside the gene matches. Repertoires were generated with immunoSEQ multiplex PCR, while TCRdb's copy carries only in-frame clones and drops some. The repertoire includes about 160,000 clones, under 95% of them detected once, and 0.31% sits in the top ten. Concerning this clone itself: Its target is unknown.

Points from the study as a whole: On average, CD8+ T cells had more expanded clones than CD4+.

The chain couples TRBV2 to TRBJ2-1; 10 bases agree with TRBD2. This TCR was recovered from an adult with an advanced solid tumor such as melanoma, head and neck, liver or kidney cancer. The sample here was CD4+ or CD8+ T cells sorted from blood, taken in a trial of the OX40 agonist ivuxolimab. The CDR3 sequence is CASSARAGGGRFDEQFF. The CDR3, as DNA: TGTGCCAGCAGTGCCCGAGCGGGAGGGGGAAGGTTCGATGAGCAGTTCTTC. The whole variable domain, filled in from reference TRBV2 and TRBJ2-1, reads EPEVTQTPSHQVTQMGQEVILRCVPISNHLYFYWYRQILGQKVEFLVSFYNNEISEKSEIFDDQFSVERPDGSNFTLKIRSTKLEDSAMYFCASSARAGGGRFDEQFFGPGTRLTVL.